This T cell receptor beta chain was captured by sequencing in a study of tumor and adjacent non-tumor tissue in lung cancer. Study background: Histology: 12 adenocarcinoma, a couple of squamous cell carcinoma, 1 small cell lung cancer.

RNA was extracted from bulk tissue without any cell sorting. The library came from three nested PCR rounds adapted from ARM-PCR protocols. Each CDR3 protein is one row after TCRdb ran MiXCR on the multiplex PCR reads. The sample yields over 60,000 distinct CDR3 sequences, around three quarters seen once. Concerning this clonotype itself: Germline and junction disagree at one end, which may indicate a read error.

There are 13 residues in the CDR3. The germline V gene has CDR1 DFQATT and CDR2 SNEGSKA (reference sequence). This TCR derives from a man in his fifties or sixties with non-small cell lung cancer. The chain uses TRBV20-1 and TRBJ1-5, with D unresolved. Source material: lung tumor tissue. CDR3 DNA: TGCAGTGCTCACCAATCTAGCAATGAGCCCCAGCATTTT. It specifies CSAHQSSNEPQHF.